This TCR beta chain was observed in a study of early T cells in non-severe SARS-CoV-2 infection. Study background: Sequencing of bulk RNA from unsorted whole blood was done, without chain pairing.

The CDR3 is 15 amino acids. V shed 5 bases and J shed 4 bases, with 15 bases lying between them. The germline gives CDR1 SEHNR, CDR2 FQNEAQ (reference sequence). cDNA molecules, individually, were tagged with unique molecular identifiers. Via MiXCR, TCRdb re-called the 5' RACE reads, giving one row per CDR3 protein. The sample has about 29,000 distinct CDR3 sequences; about 4.6% are singletons. The source of this sequence is an adult who was a healthcare worker with PCR-confirmed SARS-CoV-2 infection or an uninfected control (not recorded which). Sequenced input: whole blood. The V gene is TRBV7-9, the J gene TRBJ2-1; no reliable D call. In DNA, the CDR3 is TGTGCCAGCAGCCTCGAAGGCAGTAGGTACAATGAGCAGTTCTTC. Translating gives CASSLEGSRYNEQFF.